The TCR beta chain described here comes from a study of blood T cell repertoires in COVID-19. About the research overall: Sites across the United States, Italy and Spain contributed samples from acute and convalescent COVID-19.

Per the germline V gene, CDR1 is SNHLY and CDR2 is FYNNEI. V was shortened by 0 bases and J by 1 base, with 15 bases between the two germline ends. The CDR3 length is 17 residues. Here immunoSEQ multiplex PCR was the method, and the copy in TCRdb shows in-frame clones only, minus some. The table records approximately 98,000 clones, roughly 80% of them present only once. Sample: peripheral blood. This sequence was found in a woman of 80 years or more with acute or convalescent COVID-19. The chain recombines TRBV2 with TRBJ1-1; no definite D call. Here the CDR3 DNA reads TGTGCCAGCAGTGAAGCGCTTCTGGGCAGACAGAACACTGAAGCTTTCTTT. As protein: CASSEALLGRQNTEAFF.